These 28 T cell receptor beta chains share one sample of origin, sequenced in a study of cytomegalovirus exposure and HLA in healthy donors. 60 Vbeta and 13 Jbeta primers were used in PCR. Repertoires were generated with immunoSEQ multiplex PCR, while TCRdb's copy carries only in-frame clones and drops some. The repertoire holds about 200,000 clones, 73% seen once, with approximately 1.8% in the top ten. Sequences were obtained from PBMCs. The receptors originated from a woman between 25 and 40 years old in good health and CMV-seronegative.

For this clone: The sample holds other DNA sequences that translate to the same CDR3. V gene TRBV19 combines with J gene TRBJ2-7, with a tentative D call TRBD2 (6 bases). The CDR3 length is 15 residues. CDR1 LNHDA and CDR2 SQIVND come from the germline V gene (reference sequence). V gave up 1 base and J gave up 1 base, with 11 bases separating them. CDR3 in DNA: TGTGCCAGTAGTATAGGTTCCGGGGGTTCCTACGAGCAGTACTTC. Translating gives CASSIGSGGSYEQYF.

DNA for the CDR3: TGTGCCTGGATCAAACCGGCGGGAGAGACCCAGTACTTC. This codes for CAWIKPAGETQYF. The chain is built from TRBV30 and TRBJ2-5, with D possibly TRBD2 on 5 matching bases. This CDR3 is built from 13 residues. Germline assignment: CDR1 GTSNPN and CDR2 SVGIG (reference sequence). V was clipped by 4 bases and J by 4 bases, with 13 bases between them.

V and J are TRBV10-1 and TRBJ1-1; 9 bases line up with TRBD1. CDR3 length equals 13 residues. Germline loops: CDR1 WNHNN, CDR2 SYGVQD (reference sequence). J gave up 4 bases and V 8 bases, and 5 bases lay outside the gene matches. CDR3 DNA: TGCGCCAGCCGGACAGGGGTGAGCACTGAAGCTTTCTTT. Translating it yields CASRTGVSTEAFF.

This clone was found a few times. The chain combines TRBV5-1 with TRBJ2-7; TRBD2 is a possible D gene (6 bases). Per germline, CDR1 SGHRS and CDR2 YFSETQ. V lost 3 bases to trimming and J lost 5 bases, with 12 bases between them. The CDR3 totals 13 residues. CDR3 region: CASSSGVGDEQYF. The DNA for the CDR3 is TGCGCCAGCAGCTCGGGGGTGGGTGACGAGCAGTACTTC.

This clone was observed once. J is TRBJ1-2 and V is TRBV5-1; 9 bases align to TRBD1. This CDR3 is built from 16 residues. Germline lookup yields CDR1 SGHRS and CDR2 YFSETQ. The V segment lost 4 bases and the J segment 7 bases; nucleotides outside the gene matches: 14. The CDR3 protein is CASSPSPQGAGRGYTF. CDR3 coding DNA: TGCGCCAGCAGCCCATCACCACAGGGGGCTGGTCGTGGCTACACCTTC. Full variable domain (outside the CDR3, taken from reference TRBV5-1 and TRBJ1-2): KAGVTQTPRYLIKTRGQQVTLSCSPISGHRSVSWYQQTPGQGLQFLFEYFSETQRNKGNFPGRFSGRQFSNSRSEMNVSTLELGDSALYLCASSPSPQGAGRGYTFGSGTRLTVV.

The genes are TRBV9 and TRBJ2-3; D unclear. The CDR3 covers 17 residues. The germline V and J ends were trimmed by 0 bases and 3 bases, with 17 bases remaining between them. Germline V lookup: CDR1 SGDLS, CDR2 YYNGEE. CDR3 in amino acids: CASSVAPWVAGTDTQYF. The CDR3 DNA follows: TGTGCCAGCAGCGTAGCGCCGTGGGTAGCTGGGACAGATACGCAGTATTTT.

This clone has more than one count but fewer than ten. This rearrangement joins TRBV19 to TRBJ1-5; D perhaps matches TRBD1 (5 bases). The germline V and J ends were trimmed by 4 bases and 10 bases, with 26 bases remaining between them. CDR1 and CDR2 from the germline V gene are LNHDA and SQIVND (reference sequence). This CDR3 has 17 amino acids. In nucleotides, the CDR3 is TGTGCCAGTAGTACCATTTTTCTTGGGGGAGGTTCTCGTCCCCAGCATTTT. Protein: CASSTIFLGGGSRPQHF. The full variable domain, completed using reference TRBV19 and TRBJ1-5, is DGGITQSPKYLFRKEGQNVTLSCEQNLNHDAMYWYRQDPGQGLRLIYYSQIVNDFQKGDIAEGYSVSREKKESFPLTVTSAQKNPTAFYLCASSTIFLGGGSRPQHFGDGTRLSIL.

This rearrangement joins TRBV18 to TRBJ2-1; possibly TRBD2 for D (5 bases). This CDR3 comprises 16 residues. Germline V gene sequence: CDR1 KGHSH, CDR2 LQKENI. V lost 3 bases, J lost 7 bases, and 19 bases lay in between. The DNA of the CDR3 is TGTGCCAGCTCACCGGGAGTAGCGCGCAGAGGGAATGAGCAGTTCTTC. Protein: CASSPGVARRGNEQFF.

The rearrangement uses TRBV4-1 and TRBJ2-5; tentatively, D is TRBD2 (6 bases). The V end lost 1 base, the J end lost 3 bases, and 21 bases lay between the germline ends. Per the germline V gene, CDR1 is MGHRA and CDR2 is YSYEKL. This CDR3 is built from 18 residues. DNA for the CDR3: TGCGCCAGCAGCCAAGGTCGGACTATTGGCCCCCGAAAAGAGACCCAGTACTTC. Protein product: CASSQGRTIGPRKETQYF.

The V gene is TRBV27, the J gene TRBJ2-7; a weak D match, TRBD1 (6 bases). The V gene's germline CDR1 is MNHEY and CDR2 SMNVEV (reference sequence). The CDR3 has 16 residues. V lost 3 bases, J lost 3 bases, and 18 bases lay in between. CDR3: CASSLASDSRYYEQYF. The CDR3 DNA is TGTGCCAGCAGTTTGGCATCGGACAGTAGGTACTACGAGCAGTACTTC.

CDR3 nucleotides: TGTGCCAGCAGCCTGGACAGAGGGAAGACCCAGTACTTC. This translates into CASSLDRGKTQYF. The chain couples TRBV5-8 to TRBJ2-5, with TRBD1 as a possible D gene (6 bases). Germline CDR1 is SGHTS and CDR2 is YDEGEE. The V and J ends lost 4 bases and 6 bases respectively, with 13 bases between them. There are 13 residues in the CDR3.

V and J are TRBV29-1 and TRBJ1-5; tentative D call: TRBD1 (5 bases). Germline CDR1 reads SQVTM; CDR2 reads ANQGSEA. V was cut by 4 bases and J by 7 bases, with 17 bases left in between. The CDR3 loop spans 14 amino acids. Here the CDR3 reads CSVAKGRGDQPQHF. The CDR3 DNA is TGCAGCGTTGCTAAGGGGCGTGGTGACCAGCCCCAGCATTTT.

This sequence joins TRBV9 and TRBJ2-7; 9 nucleotides line up with TRBD1. With V trimmed by 4 bases and J by 4 bases, 12 bases remained unmatched. Germline V gene sequence: CDR1 SGDLS, CDR2 YYNGEE. The CDR3 is 16 residues long. In nucleotides, the CDR3 is TGTGCCAGCAGCCCGAGGACAGGGGCCTCGAAATACGAGCAGTACTTC. Translated, it gives CASSPRTGASKYEQYF.

The CDR3 here is CASNTLAGGLNEQFF. DNA of the CDR3: TGTGCCAGCAATACACTAGCGGGGGGGCTCAATGAGCAGTTCTTC. The chain recombines TRBV2 with TRBJ2-1, with TRBD2 identical over 13 bases. Germline V gene data show CDR1 as SNHLY and CDR2 as FYNNEI. The CDR3 is 15 residues long. The ends lost 7 bases at V and 6 bases at J; junction bases unmatched: 6.

The V gene is TRBV7-2, the J gene TRBJ1-3; D gene ambiguous. Looked up from germline, CDR1 is SGHTA and CDR2 is FQGNSA. The CDR3 is 17 amino acids. Trimming pared 4 bases from V and 0 bases from J, leaving 16 bases between. This CDR3 is CASSSPRAGSSGNTIYF. CDR3 coding DNA: TGTGCCAGCAGCTCCCCGAGGGCGGGATCCTCTGGAAACACCATATATTTT.

This clone was recorded only once. The J gene is TRBJ1-4, the V gene TRBV6-1, with TRBD1 as a possible D gene (5 bases). The CDR3 covers 14 residues. Germline-derived CDR1 and CDR2 are MNHNS and SASEGT. Between the trimmed V and J ends, which lost 5 bases and 8 bases, there was a span of 15 bases. The CDR3 here is CASSLGGVGEKLFF. In DNA, the CDR3 is TGTGCCAGCAGTCTCGGGGGGGTAGGGGAAAAACTGTTTTTT.

The rearrangement uses TRBV27 and TRBJ2-7; D is unclear. The CDR3 contains 13 residues. In germline, CDR1 is MNHEY, CDR2 SMNVEV (reference sequence). V was cut by 4 bases and J by 7 bases, with 14 bases left in between. CDR3 sequence (DNA): TGTGCCAGCAGTTCCTCTGATTCTATAGAGCAGTACTTC. Translation: CASSSSDSIEQYF.

This chain links TRBV5-3 with TRBJ2-7; TRBD1 matches at 10 bases. TRBV5-3 is an ORF, and what it does is uncertain. The CDR3 runs 14 residues. The V and J ends lost 5 bases and 2 bases, in that order; junction bases with no gene match: 4. The CDR3 nucleotides read TGTGCCAGAAGTTACGGACAGGGGGCCTACGAGCAGTACTTC. It encodes CARSYGQGAYEQYF.

The rearrangement links TRBV27 to TRBJ2-6; D gene unclear. Germline values: CDR1 MNHEY, CDR2 SMNVEV (reference sequence). CDR3 length: 15 amino acids. The V and J ends lost 5 bases and 3 bases respectively, with 11 bases between them. CDR3 region: CASSLQFFGANVLTF. Here the CDR3 DNA reads TGTGCCAGCAGTCTTCAGTTTTTTGGGGCCAACGTCCTGACTTTC. The full variable domain, its missing parts supplied by reference TRBV27 and TRBJ2-6, is EAQVTQNPRYLITVTGKKLTVTCSQNMNHEYMSWYRQDPGLGLRQIYYSMNVEVTDKGDVPEGYKVSRKEKRNFPLILESPSPNQTSLYFCASSLQFFGANVLTFGAGSRLTVL.

The CDR3 here is CASSYYHRGGSEAFF. Written as DNA, the CDR3 is TGTGCCAGCAGTTACTATCACAGGGGGGGGAGTGAAGCTTTCTTT. V and J are TRBV6-6 and TRBJ1-1, with 8 bases that match TRBD1. After removal of 1 base from V and 7 bases from J, the junction contained 8 bases not matched to a gene. In germline, CDR1 is MNHNY, CDR2 SVGAGI (reference sequence). This CDR3 region has 15 residues.

The V gene is TRBV10-2, the J gene TRBJ2-7; 8 positions match TRBD1. CDR3 length: 13 residues. Germline trimming cut 6 bases from V and 4 bases from J; bases unmatched to any gene: 5. Germline CDR1 is WSHSY and CDR2 is SAAADI. CDR3 sequence: CASRGTGNYEQYF. The CDR3 DNA is TGCGCCAGCAGAGGGACAGGAAATTACGAGCAGTACTTC.

The chain couples TRBV12-5 to TRBJ2-3; no clear D. CDR1 and CDR2 from the germline V gene are LGHNT and FRNRAP. Trimming cost V 4 bases and J 11 bases, with 10 bases left between them. This CDR3 is built from 11 residues. The CDR3 DNA follows: TGTGCTAGTGGTTCCTGGTTACAGCAGTATTTT. Translated, it gives CASGSWLQQYF.

This clone was counted between two and nine times. The chain links TRBV29-1 to TRBJ1-1, with a weak D call TRBD1 (6 bases). The V end lost 5 bases, the J end lost 0 bases, and 13 bases lay between the germline ends. This CDR3 contains 14 residues. From germline, CDR1 is SQVTM and CDR2 ANQGSEA. The CDR3, as DNA: TGCAGCGTTAGGACAGAGATTATGAACACTGAAGCTTTCTTT. Protein: CSVRTEIMNTEAFF.

The chain employs TRBV7-3 and TRBJ2-7; tentatively, D is TRBD1 (7 bases). Germline V gene sequence: CDR1 SGHTA, CDR2 FQGTGA. This CDR3 contains 11 residues. Trimming removed 5 bases from V and 7 bases from J, with 9 bases in between. CDR3 DNA sequence: TGTGCCAGCAGCCAGGGGGGAGAGCAGTACTTC. Its protein is CASSQGGEQYF.

This chain links TRBV6-1 with TRBJ2-7; possible D gene TRBD2, 6 bases. Germline loops: CDR1 MNHNS, CDR2 SASEGT. The V gene lost 6 bases and the J gene lost 6 bases, with 12 bases spanning the gap. The CDR3 is 12 amino acids. CDR3 residues: CASSRQGLEQYF. For the CDR3, the DNA is TGTGCCAGCAGCCGCCAGGGACTCGAGCAGTACTTC.

This sequence joins TRBV7-3 and TRBJ2-1; D gene uncertain. With 1 base removed from V and 8 bases from J, the gap between germline ends came to 12 bases. From germline, CDR1 is SGHTA and CDR2 FQGTGA. CDR3 length equals 14 residues. DNA for the CDR3: TGTGCCAGCAGCTTAAACACCGGGTTGGATGAGCAGTTCTTC. Its protein is CASSLNTGLDEQFF.

This clone was recorded a few times. CDR3 amino acids: CASSLAGRGYTF. The DNA of the CDR3 is TGTGCCAGCAGTTTGGCTGGCCGAGGCTACACCTTC. The chain recombines TRBV6-1 with TRBJ1-2, with D hard to call. The V and J ends lost 5 bases and 8 bases respectively, with 12 bases between them. There are 12 residues in the CDR3. Germline CDR1 and CDR2: MNHNS and SASEGT.

V usage is TRBV5-1 and J usage is TRBJ2-3; TRBD1 agrees at 8 bases. CDR3 length: 14 residues. From germline, CDR1 is SGHRS and CDR2 YFSETQ. V lost 4 bases, J lost 5 bases, and 6 bases stayed unmatched. The CDR3: CASSLDREGDTQYF. CDR3 sequence (DNA): TGCGCCAGCAGCCTGGACAGGGAAGGAGATACGCAGTATTTT.